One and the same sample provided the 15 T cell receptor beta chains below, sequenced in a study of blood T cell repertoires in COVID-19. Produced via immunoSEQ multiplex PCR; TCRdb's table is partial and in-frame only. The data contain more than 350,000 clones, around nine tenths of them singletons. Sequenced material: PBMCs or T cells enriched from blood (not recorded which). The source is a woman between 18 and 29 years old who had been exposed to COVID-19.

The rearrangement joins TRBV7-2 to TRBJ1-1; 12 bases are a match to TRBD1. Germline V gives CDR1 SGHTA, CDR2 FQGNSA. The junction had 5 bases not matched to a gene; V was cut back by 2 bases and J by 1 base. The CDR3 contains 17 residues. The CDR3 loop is CASSLLGTGGPNTEAFF. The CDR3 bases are TGTGCCAGCAGCTTACTTGGGACAGGGGGCCCGAACACTGAAGCTTTCTTT.

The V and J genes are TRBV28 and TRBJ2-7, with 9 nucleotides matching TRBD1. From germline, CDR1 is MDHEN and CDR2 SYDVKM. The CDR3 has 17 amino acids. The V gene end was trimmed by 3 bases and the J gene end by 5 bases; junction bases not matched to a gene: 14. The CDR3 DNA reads TGTGCCAGCAGTTTGGGGACAGGGAAGGTTTTATGGGACGAGCAGTACTTC. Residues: CASSLGTGKVLWDEQYF.

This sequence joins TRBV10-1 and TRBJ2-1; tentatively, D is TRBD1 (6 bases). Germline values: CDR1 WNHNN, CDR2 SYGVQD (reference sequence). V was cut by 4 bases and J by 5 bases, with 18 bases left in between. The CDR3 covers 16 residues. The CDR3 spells CASSGQAQTENNEQFF. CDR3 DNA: TGCGCCAGCAGTGGACAGGCCCAGACGGAGAACAATGAGCAGTTCTTC.

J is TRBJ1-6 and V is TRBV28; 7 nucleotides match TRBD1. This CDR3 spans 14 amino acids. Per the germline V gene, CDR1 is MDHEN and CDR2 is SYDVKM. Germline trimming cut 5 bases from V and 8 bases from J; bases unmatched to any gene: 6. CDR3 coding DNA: TGTGCCAGCAGTCCCTTACAGGGGTATTCACCCCTCCACTTT. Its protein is CASSPLQGYSPLHF.

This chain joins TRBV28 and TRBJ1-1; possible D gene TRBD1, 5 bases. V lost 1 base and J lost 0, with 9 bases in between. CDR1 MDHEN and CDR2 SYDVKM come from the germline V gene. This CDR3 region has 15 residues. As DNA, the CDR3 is TGTGCCAGCAGTTTATCAGGGCCGCTGAACACTGAAGCTTTCTTT. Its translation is CASSLSGPLNTEAFF.

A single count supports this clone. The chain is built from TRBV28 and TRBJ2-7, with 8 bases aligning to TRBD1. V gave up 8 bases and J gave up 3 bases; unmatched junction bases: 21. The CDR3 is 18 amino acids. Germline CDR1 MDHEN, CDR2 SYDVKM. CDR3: CASPPRDRGISLGYEQYF. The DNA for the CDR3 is TGTGCCAGCCCCCCGCGAGACAGGGGAATTAGTTTGGGCTACGAGCAGTACTTC.

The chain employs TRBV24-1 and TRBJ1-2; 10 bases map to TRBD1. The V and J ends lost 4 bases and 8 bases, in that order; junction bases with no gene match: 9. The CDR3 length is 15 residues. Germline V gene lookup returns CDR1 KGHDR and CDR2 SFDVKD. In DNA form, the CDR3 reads TGTGCCACCAGTGACCCGGACAGGGGGTTTTACGGCTACACCTTC. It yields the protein CATSDPDRGFYGYTF.

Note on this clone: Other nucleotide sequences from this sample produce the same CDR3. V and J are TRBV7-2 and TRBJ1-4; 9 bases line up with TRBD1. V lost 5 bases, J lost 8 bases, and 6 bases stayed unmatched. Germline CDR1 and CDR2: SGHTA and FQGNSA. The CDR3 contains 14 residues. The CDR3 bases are TGTGCCAGCAGCCCACAGGGGGCGGGAGAAAAACTGTTTTTT. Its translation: CASSPQGAGEKLFF.

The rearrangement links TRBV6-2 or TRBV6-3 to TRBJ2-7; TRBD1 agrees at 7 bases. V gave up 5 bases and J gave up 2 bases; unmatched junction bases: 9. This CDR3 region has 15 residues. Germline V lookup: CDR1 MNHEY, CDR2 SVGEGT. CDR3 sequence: CASSQRQGTAYEQYF. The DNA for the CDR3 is TGTGCCAGCAGTCAACGACAGGGAACGGCCTACGAGCAGTACTTC.

CDR3 protein: CATATGQYNEQFF. The CDR3 DNA sequence: TGTGCCACCGCAACGGGACAGTACAATGAGCAGTTCTTC. The chain uses TRBV11-1 and TRBJ2-1, with TRBD1 matching 7 bases. V dropped 10 bases and J dropped 4; count of bases not matched to a gene: 7. This CDR3 contains 13 residues. Germline assignment: CDR1 SGHAT and CDR2 FQDESV (reference sequence).

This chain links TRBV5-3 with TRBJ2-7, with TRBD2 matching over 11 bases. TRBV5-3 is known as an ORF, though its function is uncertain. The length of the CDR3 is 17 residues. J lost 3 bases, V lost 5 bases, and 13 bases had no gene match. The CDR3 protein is CARRPTSGNHSVYEQYF. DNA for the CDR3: TGTGCCAGAAGACCGACTAGCGGGAACCACTCGGTCTACGAGCAGTACTTC.

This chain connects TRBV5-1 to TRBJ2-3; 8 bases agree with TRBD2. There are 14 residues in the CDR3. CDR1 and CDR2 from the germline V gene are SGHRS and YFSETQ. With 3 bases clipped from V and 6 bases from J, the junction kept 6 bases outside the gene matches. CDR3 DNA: TGCGCCAGCAGCTCCAGCGGGGGAGGGGATACGCAGTATTTT. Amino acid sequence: CASSSSGGGDTQYF.

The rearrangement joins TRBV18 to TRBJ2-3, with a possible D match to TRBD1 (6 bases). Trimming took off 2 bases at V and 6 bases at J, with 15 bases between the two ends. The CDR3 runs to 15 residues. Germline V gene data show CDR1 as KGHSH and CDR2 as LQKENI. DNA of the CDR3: TGTGCCAGCTCACCATCTCAGCCTACAGGGGATACGCAGTATTTT. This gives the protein CASSPSQPTGDTQYF.

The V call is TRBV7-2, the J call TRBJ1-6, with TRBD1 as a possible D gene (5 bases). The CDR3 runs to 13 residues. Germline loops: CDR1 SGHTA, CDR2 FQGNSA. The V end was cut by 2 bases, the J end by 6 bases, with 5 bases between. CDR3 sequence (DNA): TGTGCCAGCAGCTTACAGGGTAATTCACCCCTCCACTTT. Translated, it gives CASSLQGNSPLHF. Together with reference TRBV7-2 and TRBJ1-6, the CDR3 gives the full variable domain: GAGVSQSPSNKVTEKGKDVELRCDPISGHTALYWYRQSLGQGLEFLIYFQGNSAPDKSGLPSDRFSAERTGGSVSTLTIQRTQQEDSAVYLCASSLQGNSPLHFGNGTRLTVT.

CDR3 region: CAWSMGEGQPQHF. The CDR3 DNA reads as TGTGCCTGGAGTATGGGGGAGGGTCAGCCCCAGCATTTT. The chain has TRBV30 and TRBJ1-5; a possible D gene is TRBD1 (5 bases). This CDR3 region has 13 residues. V shed 2 bases and J shed 6 bases, with 11 bases lying between them. Germline V gene sequence: CDR1 GTSNPN, CDR2 SVGIG (reference sequence). Supplemented by reference TRBV30 and TRBJ1-5, the full variable domain reads SQTIHQWPATLVQPVGSPLSLECTVEGTSNPNLYWYRQAAGRGLQLLFYSVGIGQISSEVPQNLSASRPQDRQFILSSKKLLLSDSGFYLCAWSMGEGQPQHFGDGTRLSIL.